This entry lists 18 T cell receptor beta chains sequenced from one sample in a study of shared clonotypes between healthy human individuals. Naivety among CD8 cells was defined by CD45RO negativity and positive CCR7 selection, thereby excluding terminally differentiated effector memory CD45RA+ cells. Sequencing was performed with immunoSEQ multiplex PCR; in TCRdb, only in-frame clones are kept and a portion is missing. Of around 1,900,000 clones in the sample, around 93% are singletons; the top ten hold more than 1.5%. Sequenced input: naive CD8+ T cells from PBMCs. The receptors derive from a man between 18 and 35 years old in good health. Some clones in this sample may be carry-over from other donors' samples.

V is TRBV7-9 and J is TRBJ2-7; D gene uncertain. V shed 5 bases and J shed 0 bases, with 11 bases lying between them. This CDR3 contains 14 residues. The germline V gene has CDR1 SEHNR and CDR2 FQNEAQ (reference sequence). The CDR3 reads CASSIVQNSYEQYF. In DNA form, the CDR3 reads TGTGCCAGCAGCATAGTCCAAAACTCCTACGAGCAGTACTTC.

The chain carries TRBV9 and TRBJ2-7; D is perhaps TRBD2 (6 bases). Germline loops: CDR1 SGDLS, CDR2 YYNGEE. The CDR3 runs 14 residues. V gave up 0 bases and J gave up 5 bases, with 12 bases separating them. The CDR3 region is CASSVGRASHEQYF. The CDR3 nucleotides are TGTGCCAGCAGCGTAGGGAGGGCCTCTCACGAGCAGTACTTC.

The chain recombines TRBV29-1 with TRBJ2-5; D assignment may be TRBD1 or TRBD2 (6 bases each). Between the trimmed V and J ends, which lost 4 bases and 6 bases, there was a span of 24 bases. The germline V gene encodes CDR1 SQVTM and CDR2 ANQGSEA. This CDR3 spans 16 amino acids. The CDR3 sequence: CSVVSVVGRGGQTQYF. The CDR3 nucleotides are TGCAGCGTTGTATCAGTGGTGGGCAGGGGAGGACAGACCCAGTACTTC.

The chain combines TRBV4-1 with TRBJ1-5; TRBD1 is a possible D gene (6 bases). The length of the CDR3 is 16 residues. Trimming removed 1 base at V and 3 bases at J, with 13 bases between. CDR1 MGHRA and CDR2 YSYEKL come from the germline V gene. The DNA for the CDR3 is TGCGCCAGCAGCCAAGCGTCACAGGGACTCAATCAGCCCCAGCATTTT. Translating it yields CASSQASQGLNQPQHF.

The V and J genes are TRBV4-3 and TRBJ2-7; 9 bases are shared with TRBD1. The germline V gene encodes CDR1 LGHNA and CDR2 YSLEER. After removal of 3 bases from V and 5 bases from J, the junction contained 5 bases not matched to a gene. The CDR3 has 14 residues. The CDR3 region is CASSQTQGAHEQYF. The CDR3 nucleotides read TGCGCCAGCAGCCAGACACAGGGGGCCCACGAGCAGTACTTC.

V is TRBV19 and J is TRBJ1-2; 7 positions match TRBD1. The CDR3 extends over 13 amino acids. The junction had 7 bases not matched to a gene; V was cut back by 5 bases and J by 7 bases. The germline V gene has CDR1 LNHDA and CDR2 SQIVND (reference sequence). The CDR3 sequence: CASSPRGSGGYTF. In nucleotides, the CDR3 is TGTGCCAGTAGTCCCAGGGGGTCAGGTGGCTACACCTTC.

The rearrangement links TRBV5-1 to TRBJ2-7; 8 positions agree with TRBD1. Germline CDR1 SGHRS, CDR2 YFSETQ. The CDR3 is 15 amino acids. J was trimmed by 1 base and V by 0 bases; bases with no gene match: 3. This CDR3 reads CASSLEDRVSYEQYF. DNA for the CDR3: TGCGCCAGCAGCTTGGAGGACAGGGTATCCTACGAGCAGTACTTC.

The gene calls are TRBV5-1 and TRBJ1-3; the match to TRBD1 covers 8 bases. This CDR3 has 17 amino acids. Germline V CDR1 and CDR2: SGHRS, YFSETQ. Germline trimming cut 4 bases from V and 1 base from J; bases unmatched to any gene: 10. The CDR3 DNA reads TGCGCCAGCAGCCCCCCCAGGGGGCGTTTGTCTGGAAACACCATATATTTT. Translation gives CASSPPRGRLSGNTIYF. Variable domain in full (rest from reference TRBV5-1 and TRBJ1-3): KAGVTQTPRYLIKTRGQQVTLSCSPISGHRSVSWYQQTPGQGLQFLFEYFSETQRNKGNFPGRFSGRQFSNSRSEMNVSTLELGDSALYLCASSPPRGRLSGNTIYFGEGSWLTVV.

This chain joins TRBV29-1 and TRBJ2-2, with a possible D match to TRBD2 (6 bases). V was cut by 5 bases and J by 3 bases, with 10 bases left in between. CDR3 length equals 13 residues. From germline, CDR1 is SQVTM and CDR2 ANQGSEA. CDR3 amino acids: CSVKEGDTGELFF. CDR3 nucleotides: TGCAGCGTTAAGGAGGGAGACACCGGGGAGCTGTTTTTT.

V and J are TRBV2 and TRBJ1-2; no clear D gene. V lost 4 bases, J lost 6 bases, and 18 bases lay in between. The CDR3 runs 15 residues. Germline V gives CDR1 SNHLY, CDR2 FYNNEI. CDR3 coding DNA: TGTGCCAGCAGTGTGGACCAATCCCCGGAAGATGGCTACACCTTC. This sequence encodes CASSVDQSPEDGYTF. Full variable domain (outside the CDR3, taken from reference TRBV2 and TRBJ1-2): EPEVTQTPSHQVTQMGQEVILRCVPISNHLYFYWYRQILGQKVEFLVSFYNNEISEKSEIFDDQFSVERPDGSNFTLKIRSTKLEDSAMYFCASSVDQSPEDGYTFGSGTRLTVV.

In DNA, the CDR3 is TGTGCCAGCAGTTTTATGAACAGGCTCTACGAGCAGTACTTC. This translates into CASSFMNRLYEQYF. The J gene is TRBJ2-7, the V gene TRBV27, with a tentative D call TRBD1 (5 bases). V was shortened by 3 bases and J by 3 bases, with 12 bases between the two germline ends. The CDR3 sequence is 14 residues long. In germline, CDR1 is MNHEY, CDR2 SMNVEV (reference sequence).

V is TRBV5-8 and J is TRBJ2-7; 9 bases are a match to TRBD1. Trimming at V came to 2 bases and at J to 4 bases, leaving 13 bases not matched to a gene. This CDR3 has 17 residues. Germline CDR1 is SGHTS and CDR2 is YDEGEE. The CDR3 sequence: CASSFQIRTGDPYEQYF. As DNA, the CDR3 is TGTGCCAGCAGCTTTCAAATTCGGACAGGGGACCCATACGAGCAGTACTTC.

The V gene is TRBV7-9, the J gene TRBJ2-6; a possible D gene is TRBD1 (6 bases). The germline CDR1 and CDR2 sequences are SEHNR and FQNEAQ (reference sequence). The V and J ends lost 6 bases and 2 bases respectively, with 20 bases between them. This CDR3 has 18 amino acids. The CDR3, as DNA: TGTGCCAGCAGGGGGTTTTCCTCCTGGGGGCCTGGGGCCAACGTCCTGACTTTC. Protein: CASRGFSSWGPGANVLTF.

The chain couples TRBV5-6 to TRBJ1-2; weak D call: TRBD1 (5 bases). Germline loops: CDR1 SGHDT, CDR2 YYEEEE. There are 13 residues in the CDR3. Between the trimmed V and J ends, which lost 4 bases and 7 bases, there was a span of 14 bases. The CDR3: CASSLPGGSGYTF. The DNA for the CDR3 is TGTGCCAGCAGCCTCCCGGGGGGGTCTGGCTACACCTTC.

The chain is built from TRBV10-3 and TRBJ1-4; 7 bases fit TRBD1. Germline loops: CDR1 ENHRY, CDR2 SYGVKD. J lost 4 bases, V lost 2 bases, and 1 base had no gene match. The CDR3 sequence is 14 residues long. CDR3 in amino acids: CAISEAGGNEKLFF. The DNA for the CDR3 is TGTGCCATCAGTGAGGCAGGGGGTAATGAAAAACTGTTTTTT.

This chain connects TRBV28 to TRBJ2-7; 7 nucleotides align to TRBD1. The CDR3 loop spans 16 amino acids. V dropped 3 bases and J dropped 3; count of bases not matched to a gene: 11. Looked up from germline, CDR1 is MDHEN and CDR2 is SYDVKM. In nucleotides, the CDR3 is TGTGCCAGCAGTTTTTTTCCGGGACAGTCTTACTACGAGCAGTACTTC. Its protein is CASSFFPGQSYYEQYF.

The chain carries TRBV27 and TRBJ2-1, with TRBD1 as a possible D gene (5 bases). The CDR3 sequence is 16 residues long. The V and J ends lost 2 bases and 1 base respectively, with 12 bases between them. From germline, CDR1 is MNHEY and CDR2 SMNVEV (reference sequence). CDR3 residues: CASSLRAGMSYNEQFF. The DNA for the CDR3 is TGTGCCAGCAGTTTACGAGCAGGGATGTCCTACAATGAGCAGTTCTTC.

This chain links TRBV5-4 with TRBJ2-7, with D possibly TRBD2 on 6 matching bases. Germline V gene sequence: CDR1 SGHNT, CDR2 YYREEE (reference sequence). The CDR3 runs to 13 residues. With 5 bases removed from V and 2 bases from J, the gap between germline ends came to 11 bases. CDR3 nucleotide sequence: TGTGCCAGCAGAGGAGGGTCCCCCTACGAGCAGTACTTC. It specifies CASRGGSPYEQYF.